One and the same sample provided the 2 T cell receptor beta chains below, sequenced in a study of blood T cell repertoires in COVID-19. The repertoire was sequenced with immunoSEQ multiplex PCR; TCRdb's copy has only in-frame clones and lacks some. The profile shows under 50,000 clones, roughly 82% of them singletons. Sequenced material: peripheral blood. The receptor set was obtained from a man in his forties with acute or convalescent COVID-19.

This clone was picked up a small number of times. The rearrangement joins TRBV5-4 to TRBJ2-7; D might be TRBD1 (6 bases). The V end lost 2 bases, the J end lost 3 bases, and 12 bases lay between the germline ends. Looked up from germline, CDR1 is SGHNT and CDR2 is YYREEE (reference sequence). The CDR3 covers 14 residues. CDR3 bases: TGTGCCAGCAGCTTTTTGACAGGCGACTACGAGCAGTACTTC. As protein: CASSFLTGDYEQYF.

V and J are TRBV11-2 and TRBJ2-1, with a tentative D call TRBD2 (6 bases). CDR3 length: 16 residues. Per the germline V gene, CDR1 is SGHAT and CDR2 is FQNNGV. V was clipped by 5 bases and J by 4 bases, with 18 bases between them. The CDR3 reads CASSRGSGGLYNEQFF. The DNA of the CDR3 is TGTGCCAGCAGCCGCGGTTCCGGGGGTCTTTACAATGAGCAGTTCTTC.